The clone carrying this T cell receptor (beta chain) was observed many times. Its antigen is as yet unknown. Using RNA transcripts as the source, TCR beta CDR3 regions were amplified. HTBI primers were the set used in a first-round RT-PCR of the TCR CDR3. From the multiplex PCR reads, TCRdb called clonotypes with MiXCR, one entry per CDR3 protein. The sample lists 600,000 or so distinct CDR3 sequences, around 15% occurring once. This entry is derived from a study of T cells in Graves' hyperthyroidism and ophthalmopathy. Study observations and caveats: Before onset, by a median of 6.5 months, the model predicted ophthalmopathy.

It was uncontrolled infection, other autoimmune disease, pregnancy or lactation that excluded patients. Germline V gene lookup returns CDR1 SNHLY and CDR2 FYNNEI. Trimming stripped 3 bases from V and 4 bases from J, with 7 bases between. This CDR3 region has 13 residues. This chain uses TRBV2 with TRBJ1-5, with D perhaps TRBD1 (5 bases). This receptor was identified in a woman in her twenties or thirties with Graves' hyperthyroidism. Sequenced material: blood. DNA for the CDR3: TGTGCCAGCAGTGATGGGGGGAATCAGCCCCAGCATTTT. This sequence encodes CASSDGGNQPQHF. The full variable domain, with the rest looked up from reference TRBV2 and TRBJ1-5, is EPEVTQTPSHQVTQMGQEVILRCVPISNHLYFYWYRQILGQKVEFLVSFYNNEISEKSEIFDDQFSVERPDGSNFTLKIRSTKLEDSAMYFCASSDGGNQPQHFGDGTRLSIL.